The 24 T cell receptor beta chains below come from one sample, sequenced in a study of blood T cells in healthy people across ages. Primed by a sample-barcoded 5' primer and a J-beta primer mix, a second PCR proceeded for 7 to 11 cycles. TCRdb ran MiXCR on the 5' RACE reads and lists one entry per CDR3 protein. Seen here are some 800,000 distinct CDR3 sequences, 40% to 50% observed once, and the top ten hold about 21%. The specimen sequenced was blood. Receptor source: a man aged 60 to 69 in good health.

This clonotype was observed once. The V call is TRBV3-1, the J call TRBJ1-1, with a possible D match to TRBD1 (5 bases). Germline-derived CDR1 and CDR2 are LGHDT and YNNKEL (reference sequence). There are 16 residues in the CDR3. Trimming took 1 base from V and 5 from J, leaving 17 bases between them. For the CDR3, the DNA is TGTGCCAGCAGCCAAGTCCTGGACGCCCGGGGGACTGAAGCTTTCTTT. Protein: CASSQVLDARGTEAFF. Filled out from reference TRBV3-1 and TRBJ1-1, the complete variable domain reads DTAVSQTPKYLVTQMGNDKSIKCEQNLGHDTMYWYKQDSKKFLKIMFSYNNKELIINETVPNRFSPKSPDKAHLNLHINSLELGDSAVYFCASSQVLDARGTEAFFGQGTRLTVV.

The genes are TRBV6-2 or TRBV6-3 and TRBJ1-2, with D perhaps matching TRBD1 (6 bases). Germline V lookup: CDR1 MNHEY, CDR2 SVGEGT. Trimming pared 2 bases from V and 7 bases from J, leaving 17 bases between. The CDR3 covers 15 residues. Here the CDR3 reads CASSYRRGQNRGYTF. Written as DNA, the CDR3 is TGTGCCAGCAGTTACCGCCGTGGACAGAATCGTGGCTACACCTTC.

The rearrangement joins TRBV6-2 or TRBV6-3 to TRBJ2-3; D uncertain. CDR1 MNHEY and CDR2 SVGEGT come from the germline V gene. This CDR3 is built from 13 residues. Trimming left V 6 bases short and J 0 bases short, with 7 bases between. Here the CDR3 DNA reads TGTGCCAGCAGACATGACAGCACAGATACGCAGTATTTT. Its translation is CASRHDSTDTQYF.

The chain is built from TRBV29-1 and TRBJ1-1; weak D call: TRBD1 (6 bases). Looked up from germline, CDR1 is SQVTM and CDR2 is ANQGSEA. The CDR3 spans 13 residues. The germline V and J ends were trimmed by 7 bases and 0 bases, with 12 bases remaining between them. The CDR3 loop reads CSARDTLNTEAFF. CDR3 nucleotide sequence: TGCAGCGCTCGGGACACCCTGAACACTGAAGCTTTCTTT.

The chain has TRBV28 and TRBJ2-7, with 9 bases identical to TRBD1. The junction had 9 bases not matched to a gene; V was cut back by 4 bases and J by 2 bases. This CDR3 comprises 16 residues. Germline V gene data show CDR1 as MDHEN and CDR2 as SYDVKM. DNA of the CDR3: TGTGCCAGCAGTTCCGTGGGAGACAGGGGGACCTACGAGCAGTACTTC. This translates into CASSSVGDRGTYEQYF.

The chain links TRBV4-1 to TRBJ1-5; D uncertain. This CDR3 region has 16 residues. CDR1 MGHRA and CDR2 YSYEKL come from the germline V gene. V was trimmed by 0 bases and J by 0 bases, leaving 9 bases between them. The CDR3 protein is CASSQDLASSNQPQHF. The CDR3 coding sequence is TGCGCCAGCAGCCAAGATCTGGCCTCTAGCAATCAGCCCCAGCATTTT.

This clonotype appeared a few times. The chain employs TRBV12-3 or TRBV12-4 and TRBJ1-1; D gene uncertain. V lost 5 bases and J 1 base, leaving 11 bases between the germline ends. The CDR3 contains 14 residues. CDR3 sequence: CASSTRVSNTEAFF. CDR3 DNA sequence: TGTGCCAGCAGTACGAGAGTATCGAACACTGAAGCTTTCTTT.

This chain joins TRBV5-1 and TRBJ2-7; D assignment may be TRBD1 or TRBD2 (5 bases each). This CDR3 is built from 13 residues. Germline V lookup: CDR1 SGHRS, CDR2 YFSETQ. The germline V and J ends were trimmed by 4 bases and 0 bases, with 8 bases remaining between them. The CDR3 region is CASSGDGSYEQYF. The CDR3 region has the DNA TGCGCCAGCAGCGGGGACGGCTCCTACGAGCAGTACTTC.

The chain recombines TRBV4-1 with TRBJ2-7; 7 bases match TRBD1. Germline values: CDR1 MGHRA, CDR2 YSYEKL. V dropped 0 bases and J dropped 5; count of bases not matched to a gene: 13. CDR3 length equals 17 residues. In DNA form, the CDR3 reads TGCGCCAGCAGCCAAGATTTACAGGGGTCGGCGTGGGACGAGCAGTACTTC. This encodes CASSQDLQGSAWDEQYF.

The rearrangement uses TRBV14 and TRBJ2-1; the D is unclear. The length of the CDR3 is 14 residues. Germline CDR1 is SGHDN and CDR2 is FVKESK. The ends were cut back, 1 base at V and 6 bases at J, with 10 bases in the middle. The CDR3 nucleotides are TGTGCCAGCAGCCAAGCCTACCGTGGCAATGAGCAGTTCTTC. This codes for CASSQAYRGNEQFF.

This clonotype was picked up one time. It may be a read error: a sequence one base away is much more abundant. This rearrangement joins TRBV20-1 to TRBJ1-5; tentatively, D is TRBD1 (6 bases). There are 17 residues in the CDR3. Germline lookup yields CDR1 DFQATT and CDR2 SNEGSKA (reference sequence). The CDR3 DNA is TGCAGTGCTAGAGATCAGGGGAGCAGTTGGAGCAATCAGTCCCAGCATTTT. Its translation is CSARDQGSSWSNQSQHF.

CDR3 DNA: TGCAGCGGGGGACATAGCACAGATACGCAGTATTTT. This codes for CSGGHSTDTQYF. This chain uses TRBV29-1 with TRBJ2-3; weak D call: TRBD1 (6 bases). V was cut by 7 bases and J by 0 bases, with 8 bases left in between. Germline-derived CDR1 and CDR2 are SQVTM and ANQGSEA. The CDR3 sequence is 12 residues long.

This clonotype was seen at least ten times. CDR3 nucleotides: TGTGCCAGCAGCTTAGAGCCCCTCGGCGAGCAGTACTTC. Its translation is CASSLEPLGEQYF. The rearrangement uses TRBV11-2 and TRBJ2-7; D is uncertain. Germline V lookup: CDR1 SGHAT, CDR2 FQNNGV. V was cut by 0 bases and J by 6 bases, with 9 bases left in between. The CDR3 has 13 residues.

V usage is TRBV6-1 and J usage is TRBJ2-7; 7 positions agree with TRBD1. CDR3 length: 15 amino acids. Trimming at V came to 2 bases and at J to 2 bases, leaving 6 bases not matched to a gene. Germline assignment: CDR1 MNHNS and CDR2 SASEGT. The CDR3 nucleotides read TGTGCCAGCAGTGAACAGGGGGTATCCACCTACGAGCAGTACTTC. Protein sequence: CASSEQGVSTYEQYF.

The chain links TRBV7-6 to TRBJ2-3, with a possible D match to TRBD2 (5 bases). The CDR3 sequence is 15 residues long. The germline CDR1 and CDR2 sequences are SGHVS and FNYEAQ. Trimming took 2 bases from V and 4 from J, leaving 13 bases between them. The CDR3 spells CASSLLRASSDTQYF. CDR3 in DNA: TGTGCCAGCAGCTTACTTAGGGCTAGCTCAGATACGCAGTATTTT.

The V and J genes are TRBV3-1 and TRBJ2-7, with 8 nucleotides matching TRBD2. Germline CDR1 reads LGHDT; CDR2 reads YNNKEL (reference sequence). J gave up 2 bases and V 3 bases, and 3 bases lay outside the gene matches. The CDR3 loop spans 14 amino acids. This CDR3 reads CASSQSGGTYEQYF. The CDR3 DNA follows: TGTGCCAGCAGCCAGAGCGGGGGTACCTACGAGCAGTACTTC.

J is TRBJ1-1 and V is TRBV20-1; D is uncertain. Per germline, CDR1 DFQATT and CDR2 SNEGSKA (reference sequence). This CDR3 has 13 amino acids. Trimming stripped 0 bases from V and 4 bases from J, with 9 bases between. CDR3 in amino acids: CSAREKEPTEAFF. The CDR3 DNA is TGCAGTGCTAGAGAGAAGGAGCCCACTGAAGCTTTCTTT.

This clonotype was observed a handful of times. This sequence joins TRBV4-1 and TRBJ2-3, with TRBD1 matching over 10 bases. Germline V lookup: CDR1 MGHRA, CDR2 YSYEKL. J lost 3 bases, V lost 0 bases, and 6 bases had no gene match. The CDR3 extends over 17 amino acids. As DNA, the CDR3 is TGCGCCAGCAGCCAAGACCCAAGACAGGGGGCTACAGATACGCAGTATTTT. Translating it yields CASSQDPRQGATDTQYF.

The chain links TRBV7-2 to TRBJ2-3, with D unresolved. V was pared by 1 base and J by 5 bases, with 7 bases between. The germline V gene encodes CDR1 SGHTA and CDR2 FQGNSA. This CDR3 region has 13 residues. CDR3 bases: TGTGCCAGCAGCTTAGGCAAGAAAGATACGCAGTATTTT. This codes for CASSLGKKDTQYF.

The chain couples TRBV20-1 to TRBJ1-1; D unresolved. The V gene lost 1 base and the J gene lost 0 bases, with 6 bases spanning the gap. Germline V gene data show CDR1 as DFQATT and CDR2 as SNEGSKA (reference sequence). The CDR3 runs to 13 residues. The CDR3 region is CSARGNLNTEAFF. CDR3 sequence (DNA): TGCAGTGCTAGAGGAAACCTGAACACTGAAGCTTTCTTT.

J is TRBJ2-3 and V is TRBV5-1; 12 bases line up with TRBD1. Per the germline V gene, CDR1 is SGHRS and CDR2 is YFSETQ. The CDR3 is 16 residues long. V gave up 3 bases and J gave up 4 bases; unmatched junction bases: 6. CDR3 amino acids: CASSSGQGASSDTQYF. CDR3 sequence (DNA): TGCGCCAGCAGCTCGGGACAGGGGGCGTCTTCAGATACGCAGTATTTT.

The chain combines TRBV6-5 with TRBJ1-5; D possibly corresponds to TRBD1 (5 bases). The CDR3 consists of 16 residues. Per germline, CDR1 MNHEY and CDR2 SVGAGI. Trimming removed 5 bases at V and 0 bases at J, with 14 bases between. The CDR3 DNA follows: TGTGCCAGCAGTCCCGGGGGTGGGAATAGCAATCAGCCCCAGCATTTT. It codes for CASSPGGGNSNQPQHF.

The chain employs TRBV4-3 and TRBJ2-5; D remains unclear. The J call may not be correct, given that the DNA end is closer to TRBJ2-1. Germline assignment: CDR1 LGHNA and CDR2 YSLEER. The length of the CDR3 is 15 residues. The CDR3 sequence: CASSQDRANQETQFF. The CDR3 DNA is TGCGCCAGCAGCCAAGATAGAGCAAACCAAGAGACCCAGTTCTTC.

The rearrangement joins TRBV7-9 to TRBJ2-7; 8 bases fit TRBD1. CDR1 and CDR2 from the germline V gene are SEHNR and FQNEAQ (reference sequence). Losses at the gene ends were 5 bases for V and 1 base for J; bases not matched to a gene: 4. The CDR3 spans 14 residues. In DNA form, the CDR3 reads TGTGCCAGCAGCCCGACAGGGGAGTCCTACGAGCAGTACTTC. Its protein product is CASSPTGESYEQYF.